These 29 T cell receptor beta chains came from one sample sequenced in a study of blood T cell repertoires in COVID-19. The protocol was immunoSEQ multiplex PCR, while the TCRdb copy is restricted to in-frame clones and leaves out a portion. The sample contains approximately 440,000 clones, roughly 90% of which appear only once. The sequenced sample consisted of PBMCs or T cells enriched from blood (not recorded which). The receptors here all came from a woman in her late teens or twenties who had recovered from COVID-19.

The V and J genes are TRBV4-2 and TRBJ2-1; 12 bases line up with TRBD2. V was clipped by 0 bases and J by 5 bases; unmatched bases: 5. Looked up from germline, CDR1 is LGHNA and CDR2 is YNFKEQ. There are 17 residues in the CDR3. CDR3 bases: TGTGCCAGCAGCCAAGAGGTACTAGCGGGGGGCGACAATGAGCAGTTCTTC. Translation: CASSQEVLAGGDNEQFF.

V is TRBV6-6 and J is TRBJ2-7, with TRBD1 identical over 8 bases. V lost 6 bases to trimming and J lost 6 bases; unmatched junction nucleotides: 4. Germline V CDR1 and CDR2: MNHNY, SVGAGI (reference sequence). CDR3 size: 12 residues. CDR3 nucleotide sequence: TGTGCCAGCAGCCCCAGGGGGCGCGAGCAGTACTTC. This gives the protein CASSPRGREQYF.

This chain connects TRBV2 to TRBJ2-1; 7 nucleotides align to TRBD2. With V trimmed by 11 bases and J by 8 bases, 3 bases remained unmatched. Per germline, CDR1 SNHLY and CDR2 FYNNEI. The CDR3 contains 10 residues. This CDR3 reads CAWGGYEQFF. The CDR3 coding sequence is TGTGCCTGGGGGGGGTATGAGCAGTTCTTC.

Here the CDR3 reads CAWRGDSSSYEQYF. The CDR3, as DNA: TGTGCCTGGAGAGGGGACAGTAGCTCCTACGAGCAGTACTTC. The chain is built from TRBV30 and TRBJ2-7, with 7 nucleotides matching TRBD1. The CDR3 length is 14 residues. Germline CDR1 GTSNPN, CDR2 SVGIG (reference sequence). The J segment lost 0 bases and the V segment lost 3 bases, leaving 5 bases of the junction unmatched. The whole variable domain, remainder taken from reference TRBV30 and TRBJ2-7, is SQTIHQWPATLVQPVGSPLSLECTVEGTSNPNLYWYRQAAGRGLQLLFYSVGIGQISSEVPQNLSASRPQDRQFILSSKKLLLSDSGFYLCAWRGDSSSYEQYFGPGTRLTVT.

CDR3 nucleotides: TGTGCCACCAGCAGATTGACAGGCTACGAGCAGTACTTC. Encoded protein: CATSRLTGYEQYF. V gene TRBV15 combines with J gene TRBJ2-7, with D maybe TRBD1 (6 bases). CDR3 length: 13 residues. V lost 2 bases, J lost 3 bases, and 8 bases lay in between. Germline CDR1 is LNHNV and CDR2 is YYDKDF (reference sequence).

The rearrangement uses TRBV4-1 and TRBJ1-2; a weak D match, TRBD1 (5 bases). Germline V gene lookup returns CDR1 MGHRA and CDR2 YSYEKL. The CDR3 runs 14 residues. V lost 7 bases and J 14 bases, leaving 26 bases between the germline ends. CDR3 in DNA: TGCGCCAGCACCGAAGTAGTTGGAGACAGTTTGCGGACCTTC. Translated: CASTEVVGDSLRTF.

The chain links TRBV9 to TRBJ2-1; the D gene is possibly TRBD1 (6 bases). The V gene's germline CDR1 is SGDLS and CDR2 YYNGEE. The CDR3 length is 14 residues. Trimming removed 4 bases from V and 6 bases from J, with 14 bases in between. The CDR3 is CASSYRATPNEQFF. The CDR3 DNA follows: TGTGCCAGCAGCTACAGGGCCACCCCCAATGAGCAGTTCTTC.

The chain uses TRBV6-5 and TRBJ2-7; D may be TRBD2 (7 bases). Trimming pared 0 bases from V and 7 bases from J, leaving 10 bases between. The CDR3 spans 13 residues. The V gene's germline CDR1 is MNHEY and CDR2 SVGAGI. The CDR3 DNA follows: TGTGCCAGCAGTTACTCCGGGGGGCAAGAGCAGTACTTC. Its translation: CASSYSGGQEQYF.

The chain joins TRBV6-6 to TRBJ2-5, with 7 bases aligning to TRBD2. The CDR3 spans 14 residues. Germline CDR1 reads MNHNY; CDR2 reads SVGAGI (reference sequence). V lost 5 bases and J lost 5; bases outside the gene matches: 8. DNA for the CDR3: TGTGCCAGCAGTCCCTCCTTCGGGGGGGAGACCCAGTACTTC. This translates into CASSPSFGGETQYF.

This sequence joins TRBV5-1 and TRBJ2-7, with 10 bases fitting TRBD2. The junction had 8 bases not matched to a gene; V was cut back by 3 bases and J by 2 bases. Germline assignment: CDR1 SGHRS and CDR2 YFSETQ. CDR3 length: 16 amino acids. This CDR3 is CASSWLAGAGTYEQYF. The CDR3 nucleotides are TGCGCCAGCAGCTGGCTAGCGGGGGCTGGGACCTACGAGCAGTACTTC.

The chain couples TRBV20-1 to TRBJ2-7, with D possibly matching TRBD1 (6 bases). Trimming shortened V by 3 bases and J by 0 bases, and 18 bases separated the two germline ends. The CDR3 is made up of 16 amino acids. From germline, CDR1 is DFQATT and CDR2 SNEGSKA (reference sequence). The DNA for the CDR3 is TGCAGTGCTAGTAATGTGGGGGCCAGCAGCTCCTACGAGCAGTACTTC. Translated: CSASNVGASSSYEQYF.

The CDR3 DNA reads as TGTGCCAGCAGCCCCCTGGGACAGCCCCCCTACGAGCAGTACTTC. This codes for CASSPLGQPPYEQYF. The V gene is TRBV3-1 (or the pseudogene TRBV3-2), the J gene TRBJ2-7; 7 nucleotides match TRBD1. With 4 bases clipped from V and 2 bases from J, the junction kept 8 bases outside the gene matches. CDR1 is LGHDT, CDR2 YNNKEL, per germline (reference sequence). The CDR3 runs to 15 residues.

The chain uses TRBV28 and TRBJ1-4, with 8 bases identical to TRBD1. The CDR3 contains 14 residues. Germline CDR1 reads MDHEN; CDR2 reads SYDVKM. Trimming took 5 bases from V and 5 from J; bases not matched to a gene: 4. The DNA of the CDR3 is TGTGCCAGCAGTCCAGGGGGCGGGAATGAAAAACTGTTTTTT. Its translation is CASSPGGGNEKLFF.

The chain recombines TRBV28 with TRBJ1-1; D unresolved. Germline V gene sequence: CDR1 MDHEN, CDR2 SYDVKM. The CDR3 is 13 residues long. The V and J ends lost 2 bases and 4 bases respectively, with 8 bases between them. The CDR3 DNA reads as TGTGCCAGCAGTTTAGGACTGATCACTGAAGCTTTCTTT. It yields the protein CASSLGLITEAFF.

Turning to this clone: The same CDR3 arises from other DNA sequences in this sample as well. The rearrangement joins TRBV6-5 to TRBJ1-2; D perhaps matches TRBD1 (5 bases). CDR1 is MNHEY, CDR2 SVGAGI, per germline. This CDR3 contains 14 residues. V was trimmed by 6 bases and J by 0 bases, leaving 11 bases between them. CDR3 amino acids: CASRETVANYGYTF. As DNA, the CDR3 is TGTGCCAGCAGAGAGACAGTTGCTAACTATGGCTACACCTTC.

The CDR3 sequence is CATRPGGTGDSYEQYF. CDR3 sequence (DNA): TGTGCCACCCGACCGGGGGGGACAGGGGATTCCTACGAGCAGTACTTC. The chain carries TRBV3-1 (or the pseudogene TRBV3-2) and TRBJ2-7; TRBD1 matches 10 bases. Per germline, CDR1 LGHDT and CDR2 YNNKEL (reference sequence). This CDR3 comprises 16 residues. The V and J ends lost 10 bases and 1 base, in that order; junction bases with no gene match: 13.

CDR3 sequence reads: CASSLGQLSTDTQYF. The CDR3 region has the DNA TGTGCCAGCAGTTTGGGACAACTAAGCACAGATACGCAGTATTTT. The V gene is TRBV28, the J gene TRBJ2-3; the D gene is possibly TRBD1 (6 bases). The CDR3 totals 15 residues. V was shortened by 3 bases and J by 0 bases, with 10 bases between the two germline ends. In germline, CDR1 is MDHEN, CDR2 SYDVKM.

V gene TRBV29-1 combines with J gene TRBJ1-2; no reliable D call. The CDR3 has 13 amino acids. Trimming pared 7 bases from V and 5 bases from J, leaving 17 bases between. CDR1 is SQVTM and CDR2 is ANQGSEA in the germline V gene. DNA for the CDR3: TGCAGCGCCGGACCGGGAATAGGGTATGGCTACACCTTC. This translates into CSAGPGIGYGYTF.

This clone was seen once. The rearrangement uses TRBV19 and TRBJ2-2, with a possible D match to TRBD2 (5 bases). Trimming left V 4 bases short and J 7 bases short, with 13 bases between. Germline CDR1 reads LNHDA; CDR2 reads SQIVND (reference sequence). This CDR3 contains 14 residues. The CDR3 spells CASSTTPRGGELFF. The CDR3 DNA reads TGTGCCAGTAGTACGACACCCCGGGGCGGGGAGCTGTTTTTT.

This chain uses TRBV2 with TRBJ1-6; no clear D. This CDR3 is built from 15 residues. The V gene's germline CDR1 is SNHLY and CDR2 FYNNEI. The ends were cut back, 7 bases at V and 0 bases at J, with 10 bases in the middle. The CDR3 DNA follows: TGTGCCAGCAAACTAGAGAGCTCCTATAATTCACCCCTCCACTTT. Translation: CASKLESSYNSPLHF. Drawing the rest from reference TRBV2 and TRBJ1-6, the complete variable domain is EPEVTQTPSHQVTQMGQEVILRCVPISNHLYFYWYRQILGQKVEFLVSFYNNEISEKSEIFDDQFSVERPDGSNFTLKIRSTKLEDSAMYFCASKLESSYNSPLHFGNGTRLTVT.

Remarks on this clone: Other DNA sequences from this sample encode an identical CDR3 as well. The rearrangement joins TRBV19 to TRBJ1-1, with D maybe TRBD1 (5 bases). The CDR3 has 13 residues. Per germline, CDR1 LNHDA and CDR2 SQIVND (reference sequence). The germline V and J ends were trimmed by 7 bases and 0 bases, with 9 bases remaining between them. The CDR3 loop is CASTRTLNTEAFF. The CDR3, as DNA: TGTGCCAGTACTAGGACATTGAACACTGAAGCTTTCTTT. The complete variable domain, with remaining parts taken from reference TRBV19 and TRBJ1-1, reads DGGITQSPKYLFRKEGQNVTLSCEQNLNHDAMYWYRQDPGQGLRLIYYSQIVNDFQKGDIAEGYSVSREKKESFPLTVTSAQKNPTAFYLCASTRTLNTEAFFGQGTRLTVV.

This clone has more than one count but fewer than ten. The chain links TRBV5-1 to TRBJ1-3; D is possibly TRBD1 (6 bases). The ends were cut back, 2 bases at V and 4 bases at J, with 13 bases in the middle. Germline V CDR1 and CDR2: SGHRS, YFSETQ. The CDR3 sequence is 15 residues long. CDR3 in amino acids: CASSFKGEGGNTIYF. The CDR3, as DNA: TGCGCCAGCAGCTTTAAGGGGGAAGGGGGAAACACCATATATTTT.

V usage is TRBV7-2 and J usage is TRBJ2-7, with a tentative D call TRBD2 (6 bases). This CDR3 comprises 14 residues. Germline CDR1 is SGHTA and CDR2 is FQGNSA. V lost 6 bases, J lost 5 bases, and 17 bases lay in between. The CDR3 sequence: CASSPSPGDNEQYF. Here the CDR3 DNA reads TGTGCCAGCAGTCCCAGTCCGGGGGATAACGAGCAGTACTTC.

The J gene is TRBJ1-2, the V gene TRBV28; D gene unclear. V was shortened by 4 bases and J by 4 bases, with 16 bases between the two germline ends. Germline CDR1 reads MDHEN; CDR2 reads SYDVKM. This CDR3 region has 15 residues. For the CDR3, the DNA is TGTGCCAGCAGTTCTTCTGACAAGGCCTTCTATGGCTACACCTTC. Protein: CASSSSDKAFYGYTF.

The CDR3 DNA follows: TGTGCCAGCAGTTCCGTAGGGACAGGGGGAACCGGGGAGCTGTTTTTT. It codes for CASSSVGTGGTGELFF. The chain couples TRBV27 to TRBJ2-2; 11 nucleotides line up with TRBD1. The J segment lost 5 bases and the V segment lost 4 bases, leaving 6 bases of the junction unmatched. Germline CDR1 is MNHEY and CDR2 is SMNVEV (reference sequence). The CDR3 spans 16 residues.

A remark on this clone: Other nucleotide sequences from this sample produce the same CDR3. This chain links TRBV19 with TRBJ1-5, with TRBD1 matching over 10 bases. This CDR3 region has 16 residues. The germline CDR1 and CDR2 sequences are LNHDA and SQIVND (reference sequence). Losses at the gene ends were 6 bases for V and 0 bases for J; bases not matched to a gene: 5. The CDR3, as DNA: TGTGCCAGTAGCCCGACAGGGGGCTATAGCAATCAGCCCCAGCATTTT. Amino acids: CASSPTGGYSNQPQHF. Complete variable domain (other parts from reference TRBV19 and TRBJ1-5): DGGITQSPKYLFRKEGQNVTLSCEQNLNHDAMYWYRQDPGQGLRLIYYSQIVNDFQKGDIAEGYSVSREKKESFPLTVTSAQKNPTAFYLCASSPTGGYSNQPQHFGDGTRLSIL.

V gene TRBV5-4 combines with J gene TRBJ1-1; 9 bases agree with TRBD1. The CDR3 is 15 residues long. The junction had 8 bases not matched to a gene; V was cut back by 4 bases and J by 4 bases. CDR1 is SGHNT and CDR2 is YYREEE in the germline V gene (reference sequence). This CDR3 reads CASSASQGAVTEAFF. CDR3 DNA: TGTGCCAGCAGCGCCTCACAGGGGGCCGTCACTGAAGCTTTCTTT.

The rearrangement joins TRBV28 to TRBJ2-1, with D possibly being TRBD2 (6 bases). The CDR3 sequence is 17 residues long. Germline assignment: CDR1 MDHEN and CDR2 SYDVKM. The germline V and J ends were trimmed by 1 base and 6 bases, with 19 bases remaining between them. The CDR3 sequence is CASSLFKGTEVINEQFF. In DNA, the CDR3 is TGTGCCAGCAGTTTATTCAAGGGGACTGAGGTCATCAATGAGCAGTTCTTC.

The chain carries TRBV7-3 and TRBJ2-3, with TRBD2 matching over 11 bases. The CDR3 is made up of 13 amino acids. Trimming cost V 5 bases and J 6 bases; bases outside gene matches: 1. Germline V lookup: CDR1 SGHTA, CDR2 FQGTGA. CDR3 sequence: CASSRLAGDTQYF. CDR3 DNA: TGTGCCAGCAGCCGACTAGCGGGGGATACGCAGTATTTT.